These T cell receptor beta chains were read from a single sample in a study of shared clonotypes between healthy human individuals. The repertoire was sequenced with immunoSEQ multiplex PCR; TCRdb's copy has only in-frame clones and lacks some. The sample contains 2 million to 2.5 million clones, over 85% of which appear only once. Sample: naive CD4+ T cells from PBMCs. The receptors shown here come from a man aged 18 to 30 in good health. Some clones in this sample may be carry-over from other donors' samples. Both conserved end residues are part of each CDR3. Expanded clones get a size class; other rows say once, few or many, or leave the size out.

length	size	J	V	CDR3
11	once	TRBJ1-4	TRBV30	CGLFFNEKLFF
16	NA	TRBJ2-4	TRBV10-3	CAIRDPRDRETNIQYF
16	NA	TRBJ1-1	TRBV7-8	CASSLARGARNTEAFF
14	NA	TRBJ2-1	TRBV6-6	CASTIDSSYNGQFF
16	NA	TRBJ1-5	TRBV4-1	CASSQDTYRGGQPQHF
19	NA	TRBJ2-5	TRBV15	CATSRAQNRPGQGKETQYF
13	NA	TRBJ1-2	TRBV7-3	CASRRDSNYGYTF
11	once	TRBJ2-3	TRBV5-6	CASSLGHRAVF
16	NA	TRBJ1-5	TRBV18	CASSSQGDDSNQPQHF
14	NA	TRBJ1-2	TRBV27	CASRPGQGAIGYTF